The entry that follows covers one T cell receptor (beta chain) sequence. This entry is derived from a study of blood T cell repertoires in COVID-19. In the study overall: Material from acute and convalescent COVID-19 was sourced from the United States, Italy and Spain. Nucleic acid was either cDNA or gDNA, and it came from T cells, B-cell-depleted T cells, or PBMCs.

Authors' analysis steps: Amplification of reference gene primers provided the estimated nucleated cell counts. Clones were read by immunoSEQ multiplex PCR, and TCRdb kept only the in-frame ones, dropping some. From that table come the V and J calls and clone size; the DNA was used to work out D and trimming. Among some 120,000 clones, 65% to 80% were seen once, and the ten largest hold around 0.9%. The sample consisted of peripheral blood. The sequence came from a human donor with acute or convalescent COVID-19. The donor label of this sample is uncertain.

DNA for the CDR3: TGTGCCAGCAGTTACAGGGAGTTTTCAACTAATGAAAAACTGTTTTTT. This gives the protein CASSYREFSTNEKLFF. This chain links TRBV6-5 with TRBJ1-4; no firm D call. Germline V gives CDR1 MNHEY, CDR2 SVGAGI. The CDR3 is 16 residues long. Trimming pared 2 bases from V and 0 bases from J, leaving 10 bases between.